Listed here are 15 T cell receptor beta chains from one sample, sequenced in a study of T cells in tuberculosis (dated by TCRdb to 2017 to 2018). Libraries were constructed by the immunoSEQ multiplex PCR assay. TCRdb holds this immuneACCESS table with in-frame rearrangements only. Some clones are missing; in checked studies, unresolved V genes explain under half, and the rest has no known cause. This sample lists more than 30,000 clones; around 86% were detected once. About 5% of the sample is held by the ten biggest clonotypes. The sample's time point, from its label and the paper: new active TB diagnosis, blood taken before or within 7 days of starting treatment. The sequencing used PBMCs, collected at tuberculosis diagnosis. The receptors come from an adult with tuberculosis.

This chain links TRBV5-1 with TRBJ2-1, with TRBD2 matching 8 bases. Per the germline V gene, CDR1 is SGHRS and CDR2 is YFSETQ. V trimming: 3 bases; J trimming: 3 bases; junction bases outside the gene matches: 8. This CDR3 has 16 residues. The DNA for the CDR3 is TGCGCCAGCAGCTCCTCCCTAGCGGGTCTCTACAATGAGCAGTTCTTC. Protein: CASSSSLAGLYNEQFF.

CDR3 nucleotides: TGCGCCAGCAGCCTAACCCAGGGGGCCGCGGGCGGGGAGCTGTTTTTT. Its translation: CASSLTQGAAGGELFF. This rearrangement joins TRBV4-1 to TRBJ2-2; 8 bases align to TRBD1. Germline lookup yields CDR1 MGHRA and CDR2 YSYEKL. The CDR3 has 16 amino acids. The J segment lost 7 bases and the V segment lost 4 bases, leaving 11 bases of the junction unmatched.

The sample holds one count of this clone. This chain joins TRBV2 and TRBJ2-3, with 10 bases matching TRBD2. From germline, CDR1 is SNHLY and CDR2 FYNNEI. The CDR3 covers 13 residues. Unmatched junction bases numbered 4, after V lost 8 bases and J lost 5 bases. Here the CDR3 DNA reads TGTGCCAGCTTCAGCGGGGGGGTAGATACGCAGTATTTT. Protein sequence: CASFSGGVDTQYF.

The sample holds one count of this clone. V and J are TRBV9 and TRBJ1-2; weak D call: TRBD1 (6 bases). The CDR3 sequence is 13 residues long. Trimming stripped 0 bases from V and 6 bases from J, with 9 bases between. Germline loops: CDR1 SGDLS, CDR2 YYNGEE. Here the CDR3 reads CASSVGEGDGYTF. CDR3 DNA sequence: TGTGCCAGCAGCGTAGGGGAGGGGGATGGCTACACCTTC.

This sequence joins TRBV28 and TRBJ2-3, with 7 bases identical to TRBD2. Germline V gene lookup returns CDR1 MDHEN and CDR2 SYDVKM. The CDR3 runs 14 residues. V shed 2 bases and J 1 base; nucleotides not matched to a gene: 0. The CDR3 DNA is TGTGCCAGCAGTTTAGGACTAGGCACAGATACGCAGTATTTT. Protein: CASSLGLGTDTQYF.

This chain joins TRBV6-1 and TRBJ2-7; D remains ambiguous. V lost 2 bases and J lost 1, with 15 bases in between. CDR3 length equals 16 residues. Germline V lookup: CDR1 MNHNS, CDR2 SASEGT. CDR3 in amino acids: CASSELVMAVSYEQYF. CDR3 DNA sequence: TGTGCCAGCAGTGAACTTGTAATGGCGGTTTCCTACGAGCAGTACTTC.

This clone has a single count. The V gene is TRBV11-2, the J gene TRBJ1-4; 7 nucleotides align to TRBD1. Germline V gene data show CDR1 as SGHAT and CDR2 as FQNNGV. This CDR3 has 15 residues. The trim removed 1 base at V and 8 bases at J, leaving 7 bases unmatched. The DNA of the CDR3 is TGTGCCAGCAGCTTAGGAGGGGGCGGAAAAGAAAAACTGTTTTTT. Residues: CASSLGGGGKEKLFF.

This clone was observed a few times. The rearrangement links TRBV2 to TRBJ1-2; a possible D gene is TRBD1 (5 bases). Trimming left V 4 bases short and J 4 bases short, with 10 bases between. The germline CDR1 and CDR2 sequences are SNHLY and FYNNEI. The CDR3 contains 13 residues. The CDR3 DNA is TGTGCCAGCAGTGCAAGGGGCGGCTATGGCTACACCTTC. Translation: CASSARGGYGYTF. Full variable domain (remainder filled in from reference TRBV2 and TRBJ1-2): EPEVTQTPSHQVTQMGQEVILRCVPISNHLYFYWYRQILGQKVEFLVSFYNNEISEKSEIFDDQFSVERPDGSNFTLKIRSTKLEDSAMYFCASSARGGYGYTFGSGTRLTVV.

V is TRBV6-4 and J is TRBJ2-3; 9 bases are a match to TRBD2. The V gene's germline CDR1 is MRHNA and CDR2 SNTAGT. With V trimmed by 4 bases and J by 3 bases, 5 bases remained unmatched. The CDR3 is made up of 15 amino acids. This chain's CDR3 is CASSAAGGTTDTQYF. DNA for the CDR3: TGTGCCAGCAGTGCGGCGGGAGGGACGACAGATACGCAGTATTTT.

The CDR3 loop reads CASSIGTSGGQETQYF. The DNA of the CDR3 is TGTGCCAGCAGCATAGGGACTAGCGGGGGGCAAGAGACCCAGTACTTC. The chain couples TRBV5-4 to TRBJ2-5; 15 bases align to TRBD2. The J segment lost 2 bases and the V segment lost 4 bases, leaving 3 bases of the junction unmatched. The CDR3 contains 16 residues. Germline loops: CDR1 SGHNT, CDR2 YYREEE (reference sequence). The full variable domain, with the rest looked up from reference TRBV5-4 and TRBJ2-5, is ETGVTQSPTHLIKTRGQQVTLRCSSQSGHNTVSWYQQALGQGPQFIFQYYREEENGRGNFPPRFSGLQFPNYSSELNVNALELDDSALYLCASSIGTSGGQETQYFGPGTRLLVL.

To note about this clone: At one end, the junction sequence differs from germline, possibly due to a read error. The gene calls are TRBV29-1 and TRBJ1-2, with a weak D call TRBD1 (5 bases). The CDR3 consists of 11 residues. The V gene's germline CDR1 is SQVTM and CDR2 ANQGSEA. The CDR3 DNA follows: TGCAGCGGTGAAGGCGGGGGTGGCTACACCTTC. Translation: CSGEGGGGYTF.

The rearrangement joins TRBV6-1 to TRBJ2-1, with 14 bases matching TRBD2. CDR1 and CDR2 from the germline V gene are MNHNS and SASEGT. The ends lost 7 bases at V and 9 bases at J; junction bases unmatched: 8. The CDR3 length is 15 residues. This CDR3 reads CASTVTSGGAGEQFF. For the CDR3, the DNA is TGTGCCAGCACTGTGACTAGCGGGGGGGCCGGTGAGCAGTTCTTC.

This clone was found a few times. The chain combines TRBV18 with TRBJ2-3; 7 bases align to TRBD1. The CDR3 contains 17 residues. The germline V gene has CDR1 KGHSH and CDR2 LQKENI. Trimming cost V 3 bases and J 0 bases; bases outside gene matches: 9. Here the CDR3 reads CASSPLRDSLSTDTQYF. The CDR3 nucleotides read TGTGCCAGCTCACCCCTAAGGGACAGCCTAAGCACAGATACGCAGTATTTT. Full variable domain (missing parts from reference TRBV18 and TRBJ2-3): NAGVMQNPRHLVRRRGQEARLRCSPMKGHSHVYWYRQLPEEGLKFMVYLQKENIIDESGMPKERFSAEFPKEGPSILRIQQVVRGDSAAYFCASSPLRDSLSTDTQYFGPGTRLTVL.

This sequence joins TRBV11-2 and TRBJ2-7; TRBD1 matches 7 bases. Germline CDR1 reads SGHAT; CDR2 reads FQNNGV. With V trimmed by 0 bases and J by 4 bases, 6 bases remained unmatched. CDR3 length equals 15 residues. CDR3 coding DNA: TGTGCCAGCAGCTTAGATAACAGGGGTCGGTACGAGCAGTACTTC. It is translated as CASSLDNRGRYEQYF.

The chain links TRBV27 to TRBJ2-1; no clear D gene. From germline, CDR1 is MNHEY and CDR2 SMNVEV (reference sequence). The CDR3 is made up of 15 amino acids. V lost 0 bases and J 2 bases, leaving 8 bases between the germline ends. As DNA, the CDR3 is TGTGCCAGCAGTTTATCCCCCGTCGCCTACAATGAGCAGTTCTTC. This codes for CASSLSPVAYNEQFF.